This T cell receptor beta chain emerged from a study of identical twins. Each CDR3 protein is one row after TCRdb ran MiXCR on the 5' RACE reads. The sample shows roughly 350,000 distinct CDR3 sequences, over 9% of them seen only once. The length of the CDR3 is 16 residues. Trimming took off 3 bases at V and 0 bases at J, with 12 bases between the two ends. Germline V gene data show CDR1 as SEHNR and CDR2 as FQNEAQ (reference sequence). This same sample was also part of a study on yellow fever vaccine responses in identical twins.

This clonotype was sampled from a woman between 18 and 29 years old in good health. Sequences were obtained from CD8+ T cells sorted from blood. This sequence joins TRBV7-9 and TRBJ2-1, with D possibly called TRBD1 or TRBD2 (5 bases each). The CDR3 reads CASSFFSGRSYNEQFF. The CDR3, as DNA: TGTGCCAGCAGCTTTTTTTCGGGACGCTCCTACAATGAGCAGTTCTTC.